This TCR beta chain was sequenced for a study of T cell repertoires in cytomegalovirus infection. Study background: Public TCR beta signatures were indicative of both CMV infection and a matching HLA type.

TCRdb analysed the reads with MiXCR anew, one entry per CDR3 protein. Of about 830,000 distinct CDR3 sequences in the sample, over 25% are singletons; the top ten hold under 15%. In regard to this clonotype: What it binds is not known.

This CDR3 is 15 amino acids long. J was trimmed by 4 bases and V by 4 bases; bases with no gene match: 4. Germline V lookup: CDR1 SGHDT, CDR2 YYEEEE. Whole-study findings and limits: The cumulative frequency of public TCR beta families distinguished individuals who carried CMV together with the relevant HLA. Predominance within the ex vivo response was attributable to HLA-C-restricted CMV-specific TCR beta clonotypes.

The sequence derives from a human donor in good health (CMV status not recorded). Some clones in this sample may be carry-over from other donors' samples. The rearrangement joins TRBV5-6 to TRBJ1-6; 8 bases fit TRBD1. The source was cultured CD8+ T cells from PBMCs, collected from culture after CMV antigen stimulation. CDR3 sequence reads: CASSVGQGYNSPLHF. DNA for the CDR3: TGTGCCAGCAGCGTAGGACAGGGATATAATTCACCCCTCCACTTT.